This T cell receptor beta chain emerged from a study of T cell responses to AZD1222 COVID-19 vaccine. Germline CDR1 and CDR2: KGHSH and LQKENI. The V and J ends lost 3 bases and 1 base respectively, with 9 bases between them. The CDR3 runs 14 residues. Method: immunoSEQ multiplex PCR; TCRdb's copy keeps in-frame clones and lacks some. The data contain over 100,000 clones, around 90% of them singletons. The rearrangement joins TRBV18 to TRBJ1-1; D is ambiguous. The source material was peripheral blood, sampled on day 0 of AZD1222 vaccination. This receptor was identified in an adult in good health. The CDR3 bases are TGTGCCAGCTCACCGGGTGCCAGGAACACTGAAGCTTTCTTT. Encoded protein: CASSPGARNTEAFF.